This T cell receptor (beta chain) was sequenced during a study of T cells in localized non-small cell lung cancer (dated by TCRdb to about 2020). General notes on the study: The study analyzed T cell repertoires of approximately 240 early-stage NSCLC patients, comparing tumors and uninvolved tumor-adjacent lungs. Of the NSCLC patients, roughly 130 were male and some 97 were female, and the mean age was about 69 years. The cohort comprised some 220 treatment-naïve NSCLC patients with resected, localized lung tumors. The investigation overall reported the following: Since the design was exploratory, TCR variables were selected using unadjusted p-values with no false-discovery rate correction. The highest T cell clonality was observed in uninvolved tumor-adjacent lung, where clonality exceeded that of tumor, suggesting that antigenic responses were more focused in uninvolved tumor-adjacent lung. A median of approximately 57 of the top 100 tumor clones were detected in paired uninvolved adjacent lung, and around 27 of these tumor clones were also found among the top 100 clones of the paired uninvolved adjacent lung. Because multi-region sequencing of the tumors was not done, intratumor heterogeneity could not be ruled out. Higher T cell density in blood was associated with longer overall survival, whereas higher clonality in adjacent lung was associated with shorter survival.

As for this clone: Its antigen specificity is not known. Mismatch with germline at one junction end may stem from a read error.

At diagnosis, peripheral blood, uninvolved tumor-adjacent lung and tumor were collected and stored as a combination of fresh-frozen and FFPE material. For TCR repertoire profiling, the blood samples were analyzed as peripheral blood mononuclear cells. CDR1 SNHLY and CDR2 FYNNEI are derived from the germline V gene. The CDR3 spans 15 residues, from the cysteine through the phenylalanine. Only CDR3 DNA remains: 45 bases, in frame from the first base. TCR beta CDR3 regions were sequenced from DNA using the immunoSEQ Assay. Processing in the source paper ran as follows. T cell density was computed as TCR beta template counts normalized to usable DNA estimated by amplifying housekeeping genes. Richness was estimated with the preseqR package, extrapolating to 400,000 templates for PBMC samples and 120,000 templates for tissue samples. Clonality was taken to be one minus Pielou's evenness. Differential abundance testing on productive amino-acid clonotypes, with a minimum total count of 5 and an alpha of 0.1, was used to identify tissue-enriched TCRs. The Jaccard Index and the Morisita Overlap Index were used to measure repertoire overlap between compartments. GLIPH grouped TCR beta CDR3s together with public tetramer-defined viral CDR3s, and a viral motif had to include at least three viral sequences and show V-gene enrichment. The clones in this table, taken by TCRdb from immuneACCESS, are in-frame only. Not every clone is retained; where verified, under half of the shortfall comes from an unresolved V gene, and the cause of the rest is unknown. V, J and clone size derive from that table, while D and trimming were established from the DNA sequence. The sample table holds around 90,000 clones, of which around 80% were seen once. The ten biggest clones cover approximately 21% of the sample.

The TCR was taken from a man aged 40 to 75 with stage II squamous cell lung carcinoma. The V and J segments used are TRBV2 and TRBJ2-5; 13 of the junction bases match TRBD2. The starting material was PBMCs, obtained before any cancer treatment. The CDR3 reads CASTVGGTSGELTDF. The DNA is TGTGCCAGCACGGTCGGAGGGACTAGCGGGGAACTGACTGACTTC.